The following is a T cell receptor (beta chain) sequence with its context. The germline V gene has CDR1 MNHEY and CDR2 SMNVEV (reference sequence). CDR3 length: 17 amino acids. Trimming stripped 2 bases from V and 4 bases from J, with 19 bases between. Specified time point: week 3, after first cycle of checkpoint inhibitor. A fixed DNA input of roughly 0.35 ug was used per bulk PBMC sample. Generated by immunoSEQ multiplex PCR, the TCRdb table keeps only in-frame clones and is missing some. The profile shows roughly 15,000 clones, approximately 90% of them singletons. This record comes from a study of blood T cell dynamics during melanoma immunotherapy.

The J gene is TRBJ2-3, the V gene TRBV27; a possible D gene is TRBD2 (5 bases). Material: blood, obtained from a patient treated with checkpoint blockade. The TCR originated in a human donor with melanoma. The CDR3 coding sequence is TGTGCCAGCAGTTTAACGGGGTGGGGAAGACGAGCAGATACGCAGTATTTT. It encodes CASSLTGWGRRADTQYF.